The clone carrying this T cell receptor (beta chain) has just a few counts. The CDR3 sequence is 13 residues long. CDR1 SQVTM and CDR2 ANQGSEA come from the germline V gene. Trimming shortened V by 5 bases and J by 0 bases, and 10 bases separated the two germline ends. The sample is drawn from a study of T-cell reconstitution after alpha-beta-depleted transplantation in children. This sample's TCRbeta library carried unique molecular identifier barcodes. TCRdb ran MiXCR on the PCR reads and lists one entry per CDR3 protein. The sample shows 500,000 to 600,000 distinct CDR3 sequences, about 31% of them seen only once.

This receptor was identified in a human donor who donated a stem cell graft to a child with aplastic anemia. The chain carries TRBV29-1 and TRBJ1-1; maybe TRBD1 (6 bases). Specimen: PBMCs from the stem cell graft donor, collected from the stem cell graft. The CDR3 spells CSVSGQMNTEAFF. CDR3 DNA: TGCAGCGTTTCAGGACAGATGAACACTGAAGCTTTCTTT.